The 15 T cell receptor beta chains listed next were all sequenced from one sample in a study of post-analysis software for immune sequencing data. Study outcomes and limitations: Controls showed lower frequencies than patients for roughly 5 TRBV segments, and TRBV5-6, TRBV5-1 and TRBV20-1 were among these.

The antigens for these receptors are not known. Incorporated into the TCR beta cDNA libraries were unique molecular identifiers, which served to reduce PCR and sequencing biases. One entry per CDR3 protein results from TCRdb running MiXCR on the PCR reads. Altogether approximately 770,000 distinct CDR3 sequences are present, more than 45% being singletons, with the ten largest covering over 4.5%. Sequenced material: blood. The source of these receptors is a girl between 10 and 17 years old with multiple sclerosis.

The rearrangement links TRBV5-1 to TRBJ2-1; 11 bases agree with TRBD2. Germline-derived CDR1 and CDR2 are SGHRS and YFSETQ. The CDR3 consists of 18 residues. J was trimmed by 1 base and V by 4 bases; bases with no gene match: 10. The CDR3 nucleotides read TGCGCCAGCAGCAAACTAGCGGGAGTCCTGAAGTCCTACAATGAGCAGTTCTTC. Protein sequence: CASSKLAGVLKSYNEQFF. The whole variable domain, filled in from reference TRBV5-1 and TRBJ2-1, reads KAGVTQTPRYLIKTRGQQVTLSCSPISGHRSVSWYQQTPGQGLQFLFEYFSETQRNKGNFPGRFSGRQFSNSRSEMNVSTLELGDSALYLCASSKLAGVLKSYNEQFFGPGTRLTVL.

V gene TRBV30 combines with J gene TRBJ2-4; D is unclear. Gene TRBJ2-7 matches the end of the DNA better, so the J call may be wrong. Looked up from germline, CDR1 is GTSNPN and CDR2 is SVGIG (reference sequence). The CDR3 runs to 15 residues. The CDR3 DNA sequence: TGTGCCTGGACAGCGAACAGCATCTTCCCCTACGAGCAGTACTTC. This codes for CAWTANSIFPYEQYF.

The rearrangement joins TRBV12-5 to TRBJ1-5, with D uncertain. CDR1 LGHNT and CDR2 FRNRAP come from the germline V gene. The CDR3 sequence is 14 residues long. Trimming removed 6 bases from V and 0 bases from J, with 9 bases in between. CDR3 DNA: TGTGCTAGTGGAGCCGAGACTAGCAATCAGCCCCAGCATTTT. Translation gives CASGAETSNQPQHF.

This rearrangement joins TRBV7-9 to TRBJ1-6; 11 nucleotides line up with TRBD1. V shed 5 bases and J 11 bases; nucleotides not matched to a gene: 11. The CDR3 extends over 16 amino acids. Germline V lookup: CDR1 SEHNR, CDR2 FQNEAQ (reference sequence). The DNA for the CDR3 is TGTGCCAGCAGCCCTGACCCGGACAGGGGGCGAACACCCCTCCACTTT. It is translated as CASSPDPDRGRTPLHF. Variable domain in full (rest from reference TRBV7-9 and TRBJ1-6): DTGVSQNPRHKITKRGQNVTFRCDPISEHNRLYWYRQTLGQGPEFLTYFQNEAQLEKSRLLSDRFSAERPKGSFSTLEIQRTEQGDSAMYLCASSPDPDRGRTPLHFGNGTRLTVT.

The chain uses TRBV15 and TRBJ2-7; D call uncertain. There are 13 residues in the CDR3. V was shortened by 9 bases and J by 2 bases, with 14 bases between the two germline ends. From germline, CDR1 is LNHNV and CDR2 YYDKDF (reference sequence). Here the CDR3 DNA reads TGTGCCACTACGAAAGGGTTGGCCTACGAGCAGTACGTC. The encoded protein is CATTKGLAYEQYV.

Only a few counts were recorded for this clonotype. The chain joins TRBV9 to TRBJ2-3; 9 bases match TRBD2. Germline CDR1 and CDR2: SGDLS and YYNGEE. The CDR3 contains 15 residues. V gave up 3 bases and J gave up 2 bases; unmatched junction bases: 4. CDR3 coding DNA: TGTGCCAGCAGCGGGAGCGGGAGGCCCACAGATACGCAGTATTTT. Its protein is CASSGSGRPTDTQYF.

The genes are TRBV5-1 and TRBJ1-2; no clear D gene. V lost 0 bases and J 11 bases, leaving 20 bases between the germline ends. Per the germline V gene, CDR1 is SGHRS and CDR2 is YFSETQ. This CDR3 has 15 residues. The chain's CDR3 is CASSLVLGPRFGYTF. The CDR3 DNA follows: TGCGCCAGCAGCTTGGTATTAGGACCACGCTTCGGGTACACCTTC.

The CDR3 loop is CSAPAGGSYNEQFF. The DNA for the CDR3 is TGCAGTGCGCCAGCGGGGGGCTCCTACAATGAGCAGTTCTTC. J is TRBJ2-1 and V is TRBV20-1, with 9 bases that match TRBD2. J was trimmed by 0 bases and V by 6 bases; bases with no gene match: 3. This CDR3 has 14 amino acids. Germline-derived CDR1 and CDR2 are DFQATT and SNEGSKA (reference sequence).

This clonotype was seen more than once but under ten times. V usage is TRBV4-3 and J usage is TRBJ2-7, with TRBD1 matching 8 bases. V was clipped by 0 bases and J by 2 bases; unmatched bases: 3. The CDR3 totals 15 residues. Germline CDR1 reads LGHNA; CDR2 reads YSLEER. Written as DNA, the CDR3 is TGCGCCAGCAGCCAAGAGGACAGGGCCCCCTACGAGCAGTACTTC. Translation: CASSQEDRAPYEQYF.

The DNA of the CDR3 is TGTGCCAGCAGCGTAGCGGGGGACTCTGCCTACAATGAGCAGTTCTTC. It codes for CASSVAGDSAYNEQFF. The chain couples TRBV9 to TRBJ2-1, with D perhaps matching TRBD2 (6 bases). The germline V and J ends were trimmed by 0 bases and 2 bases, with 12 bases remaining between them. There are 16 residues in the CDR3. The V gene's germline CDR1 is SGDLS and CDR2 YYNGEE.

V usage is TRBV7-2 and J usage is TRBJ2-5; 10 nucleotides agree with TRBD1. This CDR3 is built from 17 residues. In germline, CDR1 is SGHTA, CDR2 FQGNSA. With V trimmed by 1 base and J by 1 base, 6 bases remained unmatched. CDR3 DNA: TGTGCCAGCAGCTTAGGGGACAGGGGAGTTCGCCAAGAGACCCAGTACTTC. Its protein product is CASSLGDRGVRQETQYF. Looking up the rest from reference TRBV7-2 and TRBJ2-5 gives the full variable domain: GAGVSQSPSNKVTEKGKDVELRCDPISGHTALYWYRQSLGQGLEFLIYFQGNSAPDKSGLPSDRFSAERTGGSVSTLTIQRTQQEDSAVYLCASSLGDRGVRQETQYFGPGTRLLVL.

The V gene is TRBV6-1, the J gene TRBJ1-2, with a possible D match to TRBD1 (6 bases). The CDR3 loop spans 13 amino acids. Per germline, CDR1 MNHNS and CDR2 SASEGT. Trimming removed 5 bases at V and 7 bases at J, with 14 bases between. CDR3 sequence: CASSIGGGIGYTF. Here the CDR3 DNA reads TGTGCCAGCAGTATAGGGGGGGGTATTGGCTACACCTTC.

The CDR3 spells CASSYSGGGQFNEKLFF. CDR3 DNA: TGTGCCAGCAGTTACTCGGGTGGTGGGCAGTTCAATGAAAAACTGTTTTTT. V gene TRBV6-6 combines with J gene TRBJ1-4, with D hard to call. The ends were cut back, 0 bases at V and 5 bases at J, with 16 bases in the middle. Germline loops: CDR1 MNHNY, CDR2 SVGAGI (reference sequence). CDR3 size: 17 residues.

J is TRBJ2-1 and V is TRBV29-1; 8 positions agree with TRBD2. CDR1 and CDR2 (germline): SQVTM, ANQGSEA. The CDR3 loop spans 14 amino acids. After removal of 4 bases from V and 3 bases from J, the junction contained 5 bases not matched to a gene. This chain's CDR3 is CSVGRLAGYNEQFF. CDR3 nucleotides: TGCAGCGTTGGGAGGCTAGCGGGCTACAATGAGCAGTTCTTC.

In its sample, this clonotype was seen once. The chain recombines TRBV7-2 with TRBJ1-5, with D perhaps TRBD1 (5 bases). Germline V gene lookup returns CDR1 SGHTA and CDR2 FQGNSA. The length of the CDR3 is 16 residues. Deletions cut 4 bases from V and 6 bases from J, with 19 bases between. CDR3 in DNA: TGTGCCAGCAGCTCTGTCGGGGGAGGGGTCGCTCAGCCCCAGCATTTT. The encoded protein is CASSSVGGGVAQPQHF. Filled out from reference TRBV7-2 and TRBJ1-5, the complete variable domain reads GAGVSQSPSNKVTEKGKDVELRCDPISGHTALYWYRQSLGQGLEFLIYFQGNSAPDKSGLPSDRFSAERTGGSVSTLTIQRTQQEDSAVYLCASSSVGGGVAQPQHFGDGTRLSIL.